These 10 T cell receptor beta chains originate from one sample sequenced in a study of early T cells in non-severe SARS-CoV-2 infection. TCRdb reanalysed the 5' RACE reads using MiXCR and keeps one entry per CDR3 protein. The data contain 26,000 or so distinct CDR3 sequences, roughly 5% of them singletons. The material sequenced was whole blood. The source of these receptors is an adult who was a healthcare worker with PCR-confirmed SARS-CoV-2 infection or an uninfected control (not recorded which).

This clonotype was observed many times. The chain is built from TRBV13 and TRBJ1-6; the D gene is possibly TRBD1 (5 bases). The CDR3 runs to 15 residues. V was trimmed by 10 bases and J by 5 bases, leaving 18 bases between them. CDR1 PRHDT and CDR2 FYEKMQ come from the germline V gene (reference sequence). The CDR3 DNA follows: TGTGCCACCGAAGAACGATTAGGGGATAATTCACCCCTCCACTTT. Translation: CATEERLGDNSPLHF.

This clonotype counts as medium-sized. The chain links TRBV7-2 to TRBJ1-5, with a possible D match to TRBD1 (6 bases). Between the trimmed V and J ends, which lost 4 bases and 6 bases, there was a span of 10 bases. The CDR3 length is 13 residues. CDR1 is SGHTA and CDR2 is FQGNSA in the germline V gene. The chain's CDR3 is CASSWGLFQPQHF. The CDR3 nucleotides read TGTGCCAGCAGCTGGGGGCTCTTTCAGCCCCAGCATTTT.

This clonotype was recorded at least ten times. The chain carries TRBV12-3 or TRBV12-4 and TRBJ2-2; unclear D gene. The V gene lost 1 base and the J gene lost 1 base, with 13 bases spanning the gap. CDR3 size: 17 residues. CDR3 in amino acids: CASSLGSLPGNTGELFF. The CDR3 nucleotides are TGTGCCAGCAGTTTAGGGTCACTCCCTGGGAACACCGGGGAGCTGTTTTTT.

In this sample, this clonotype turned up a few times. CDR3 sequence: CASTIAGSSPEKLFF. DNA of the CDR3: TGTGCCAGCACCATAGCGGGAAGCTCTCCTGAAAAACTGTTTTTT. The V call is TRBV6-2 or TRBV6-3, the J call TRBJ1-4; D remains unclear. Trimming took off 7 bases at V and 7 bases at J, with 19 bases between the two ends. CDR1 and CDR2 (germline): MNHEY, SVGEGT. The CDR3 is 15 residues long.

In its sample, this clonotype was seen many times. The V call is TRBV5-5, the J call TRBJ1-6; D remains ambiguous. CDR1 is SGHKS, CDR2 YYEKEE, per germline (reference sequence). The CDR3 extends over 14 amino acids. V dropped 4 bases and J dropped 5 bases, with 10 bases sitting between them. DNA of the CDR3: TGTGCCAGCAGCAGAAGGGAAAATAATTCACCCCTCCACTTT. It yields the protein CASSRRENNSPLHF.

This clonotype was observed many times. The V gene is TRBV7-3, the J gene TRBJ2-1; maybe TRBD2 (6 bases). Trimming removed 1 base at V and 0 bases at J, with 7 bases between. Per germline, CDR1 SGHTA and CDR2 FQGTGA. This CDR3 has 15 amino acids. The CDR3 sequence: CASSLSGASYNEQFF. The CDR3 DNA follows: TGTGCCAGCAGCTTAAGCGGGGCCTCCTACAATGAGCAGTTCTTC.

In its sample, this clonotype was seen many times. The rearrangement uses TRBV21-1 and TRBJ1-6; TRBD1 is the table's D call, not checked against the DNA. TRBV21-1 is a pseudogene. The CDR3 is made up of 15 amino acids. Here the CDR3 reads CASSKIGLRDSPLHF. The CDR3 region has the DNA TGTGCCAGCAGCAAAATCGGACTCCGGGATTCACCCCTCCACTTT.

This clonotype was recorded at least ten times. This chain joins TRBV7-2 and TRBJ2-5; perhaps D is TRBD1 or TRBD2 (5 bases each). This CDR3 has 15 residues. Trimming left V 4 bases short and J 1 base short, with 13 bases between. From germline, CDR1 is SGHTA and CDR2 FQGNSA. This CDR3 reads CASSSVLGGQETQYF. CDR3 sequence (DNA): TGTGCCAGCAGCTCCGTACTTGGGGGCCAAGAGACCCAGTACTTC.

This clonotype turned up a few times. The chain joins TRBV7-9 to TRBJ1-1; D is perhaps TRBD1 (5 bases). Trimming cost V 5 bases and J 6 bases, with 10 bases left between them. The CDR3 is 12 amino acids. Germline V gives CDR1 SEHNR, CDR2 FQNEAQ (reference sequence). Here the CDR3 DNA reads TGTGCCAGCAGCCTCCGGGACCCTGAAGCTTTCTTT. This sequence encodes CASSLRDPEAFF.

This clonotype showed up just a few times. The chain combines TRBV7-9 with TRBJ1-1; tentative D call: TRBD1 (5 bases). The CDR3 contains 14 residues. V dropped 1 base and J dropped 8 bases, with 14 bases sitting between them. The germline gives CDR1 SEHNR, CDR2 FQNEAQ (reference sequence). CDR3 amino acids: CASSLEGSAGEAFF. The CDR3 region has the DNA TGTGCCAGCAGCTTAGAAGGGTCGGCAGGGGAAGCTTTCTTT. The full variable domain, with the rest looked up from reference TRBV7-9 and TRBJ1-1, is DTGVSQNPRHKITKRGQNVTFRCDPISEHNRLYWYRQTLGQGPEFLTYFQNEAQLEKSRLLSDRFSAERPKGSFSTLEIQRTEQGDSAMYLCASSLEGSAGEAFFGQGTRLTVV.